This is a list of T cell receptor beta chains from one sample in a study of blood T cell repertoires in COVID-19. Method: immunoSEQ multiplex PCR; TCRdb's copy keeps in-frame clones and lacks some. The sample consists of some 200,000 clones, less than 90% of them appearing once. Sequences were obtained from peripheral blood. These receptors all come from an older woman who had recovered from COVID-19. The CDR3 runs from the conserved cysteine through the conserved F or W.

CDR3aa: CASSLGLASDTQYF
v_gene: TRBV5-1

CDR3aa: CASSQEAGTQAEKLFF
v_gene: TRBV4-1

CDR3aa: CASKDPSRGEGTEAFF
v_gene: TRBV19

CDR3aa: CASSVGQSQGYTF
v_gene: TRBV9

CDR3aa: CASSLRRGGLGELFF
v_gene: TRBV7-8

CDR3aa: CASSGQGVQPQHF
v_gene: TRBV6-2/TRBV6-3

CDR3aa: CATSRDPGQETQYF
v_gene: TRBV15

CDR3aa: CASSLAGPPTSGVSYEQYF
v_gene: TRBV7-9

CDR3aa: CASSPTASYEQYF
v_gene: TRBV7-9

CDR3aa: CASSPTDRGTEAFF
v_gene: TRBV18

CDR3aa: CASSLGASTEAFF
v_gene: TRBV11-3

CDR3aa: CASSTWTGAYTEAFF
v_gene: TRBV5-6

CDR3aa: CAISEGPGVSDTQYF
v_gene: TRBV10-3

CDR3aa: CASSRGGVETQYF
v_gene: TRBV5-1

CDR3aa: CASSVRQTDTQYF
v_gene: TRBV11-3

CDR3aa: CASSLTGSRGRETQYF
v_gene: TRBV7-3

CDR3aa: CASSASRIANEQFF
v_gene: TRBV7-2

CDR3aa: CAISEFGQGSNQPQHF
v_gene: TRBV10-3

CDR3aa: CASSHRPGQGFGEQYF
v_gene: TRBV3-1/TRBV3-2

CDR3aa: CASSPGSGDQETQYF
v_gene: TRBV18

CDR3aa: CASMSGQGYTEAFF
v_gene: TRBV5-1

CDR3aa: CASSPGRGGAYEQYF
v_gene: TRBV5-4

CDR3aa: CASSPLGGRHTEAFF
v_gene: TRBV4-1

CDR3aa: CAWSVGGTEAFF
v_gene: TRBV30

CDR3aa: CASSQGQGYGTEAFF
v_gene: TRBV14

CDR3aa: CASSLDEETGRTYEQYF
v_gene: TRBV11-2

CDR3aa: CASSRQTGREDTQYF
v_gene: TRBV7-3

CDR3aa: CASSLGQGAGGSTEAFF
v_gene: TRBV5-1

CDR3aa: CASSSTSGGEFF
v_gene: TRBV27

CDR3aa: CASSPRGGAYNEQFF
v_gene: TRBV9

CDR3aa: CASSLIPETQYF
v_gene: TRBV5-1

CDR3aa: CASSQVFGLNTEAFF
v_gene: TRBV4-2

CDR3aa: CASSMHGTVSYEQYF
v_gene: TRBV19

CDR3aa: CASSYSGVRDSYEQYF
v_gene: TRBV6-5

CDR3aa: CASTSGQGVPTDTQYF
v_gene: TRBV5-1

CDR3aa: CASSVATGTYNEQFF
v_gene: TRBV9

CDR3aa: CASSSSGGSYEQYF
v_gene: TRBV6-5

CDR3aa: CASNPGTAYYEQYF
v_gene: TRBV6-6

CDR3aa: CASSRTGETGELFF
v_gene: TRBV23-1

CDR3aa: CASSLGRLAGGPMEQFF
v_gene: TRBV11-3

CDR3aa: CASSLEGGALTDTQYF
v_gene: TRBV11-3

CDR3aa: CASSPRLAGGPVSYNEQFF
v_gene: TRBV4-3

CDR3aa: CASSLGRGGETGELFF
v_gene: TRBV13

CDR3aa: CASSEPSTVTYEKLFF
v_gene: TRBV6-1

CDR3aa: CASSLATRTDFINEQFF
v_gene: TRBV5-1

CDR3aa: CASSPRQNGYTF
v_gene: TRBV12-3/TRBV12-4

CDR3aa: CASSFSGGSQETQYF
v_gene: TRBV7-9

CDR3aa: CASSEQRLAGARDTQYF
v_gene: TRBV6-1

CDR3aa: CASSYSDEQYF
v_gene: TRBV2

CDR3aa: CASSWSPQDTQYF
v_gene: TRBV6-2/TRBV6-3

CDR3aa: CASSFRDQPQHF
v_gene: TRBV27

CDR3aa: CSVRDRTMNTEAFF
v_gene: TRBV29-1

CDR3aa: CASRAGLMNTEAFF
v_gene: TRBV10-2

CDR3aa: CASSFRQGSYNSPLHF
v_gene: TRBV6-2/TRBV6-3

CDR3aa: CASSQDRHYKGDTQYF
v_gene: TRBV4-2

CDR3aa: CASSQDRLAGNTGELFF
v_gene: TRBV3-1/TRBV3-2

CDR3aa: CASSLVQGSIDTEAFF
v_gene: TRBV11-2

CDR3aa: CASREAGQWAYEQYF
v_gene: TRBV11-1